The 9 T cell receptor beta chains in this list originate from one sample, sequenced in a study of blood T cells in healthy people across ages. A sample-barcoded 5' primer and a J-beta primer mix were used in a second PCR of roughly 6 to 12 cycles. MiXCR, run by TCRdb on the 5' RACE reads, gives a single entry per CDR3 protein. The sample includes approximately 1,000,000 distinct CDR3 sequences, 30% to 40% seen only once; the top ten take around 12%. Sequencing was carried out using blood. Receptors were obtained from a man aged 18 to 30 in good health.

The chain is built from TRBV7-9 and TRBJ2-1, with D maybe TRBD2 (5 bases). This CDR3 comprises 14 residues. Per the germline V gene, CDR1 is SEHNR and CDR2 is FQNEAQ (reference sequence). The germline V and J ends were trimmed by 6 bases and 13 bases, with 22 bases remaining between them. The CDR3, as DNA: TGTGCCAGCAGAGCTAGTACAGCCGGGGAGACCCAGTTCTTC. This encodes CASRASTAGETQFF.

The CDR3 loop is CASSVYGTSATYNEQFF. CDR3 DNA sequence: TGTGCCAGCAGCGTATATGGGACTAGCGCAACCTACAATGAGCAGTTCTTC. The V call is TRBV9, the J call TRBJ2-1, with TRBD2 matching over 10 bases. CDR1 and CDR2 from the germline V gene are SGDLS and YYNGEE. CDR3 length: 17 amino acids. The ends lost 1 base at V and 2 bases at J; junction bases unmatched: 6.

V gene TRBV4-3 combines with J gene TRBJ2-3; TRBD2 agrees at 9 bases. The CDR3 contains 19 residues. Per germline, CDR1 LGHNA and CDR2 YSLEER. V lost 2 bases, J lost 4 bases, and 16 bases stayed unmatched. The CDR3 reads CASSQSPHSSGANPDTQYF. The CDR3 region has the DNA TGCGCCAGCAGCCAAAGTCCCCATTCTAGCGGGGCCAACCCAGATACGCAGTATTTT.

J is TRBJ1-6 and V is TRBV20-1; D is perhaps TRBD1 (5 bases). Between the trimmed V and J ends, which lost 5 bases and 8 bases, there was a span of 13 bases. Germline V gives CDR1 DFQATT, CDR2 SNEGSKA (reference sequence). The length of the CDR3 is 13 residues. The CDR3 bases are TGCAGTGCTGATGGGGGAGGAGATTCACCCCTCCACTTT. It translates to CSADGGGDSPLHF.

The gene calls are TRBV20-1 and TRBJ1-4; D unclear. V was cut by 3 bases and J by 8 bases, with 19 bases left in between. CDR3 size: 15 residues. Looked up from germline, CDR1 is DFQATT and CDR2 is SNEGSKA (reference sequence). The CDR3 DNA reads as TGCAGTGCTAGTCCTCCTCTGCGGGATCAGGAAAAACTGTTTTTT. Its translation is CSASPPLRDQEKLFF.

This clonotype came up a few times. The chain is built from TRBV20-1 and TRBJ1-2; maybe TRBD1 (5 bases). This CDR3 comprises 14 residues. V lost 5 bases to trimming and J lost 6 bases, with 19 bases between them. CDR1 DFQATT and CDR2 SNEGSKA come from the germline V gene (reference sequence). This CDR3 is CSAPADQGGNGYTF. In DNA form, the CDR3 reads TGCAGTGCTCCCGCGGACCAGGGTGGCAATGGCTACACCTTC.

This clonotype has only a few counts. The chain joins TRBV28 to TRBJ1-2, with D hard to call. V dropped 5 bases and J dropped 3 bases, with 13 bases sitting between them. This CDR3 has 14 amino acids. Germline CDR1 and CDR2: MDHEN and SYDVKM. The chain's CDR3 is CASSVGARDYGYTF. As DNA, the CDR3 is TGTGCCAGCAGTGTAGGCGCCCGTGACTATGGCTACACCTTC.

The chain employs TRBV30 and TRBJ2-1; the D gene could be TRBD1 or TRBD2 (8 bases each). Germline CDR1 and CDR2: GTSNPN and SVGIG (reference sequence). The V end was cut by 0 bases, the J end by 9 bases, with 15 bases between. This CDR3 spans 14 amino acids. The CDR3 loop is CAWSVRGGQAEQFF. As DNA, the CDR3 is TGTGCCTGGAGTGTACGGGGGGGACAGGCTGAGCAGTTCTTC.

The rearrangement uses TRBV29-1 and TRBJ1-1; 8 bases are a match to TRBD1. The V segment lost 8 bases and the J segment 6 bases; nucleotides outside the gene matches: 14. Germline assignment: CDR1 SQVTM and CDR2 ANQGSEA. The CDR3 consists of 14 residues. CDR3 residues: CSSADRTGKSEAFF. The DNA of the CDR3 is TGCAGCTCCGCCGACCGGACAGGGAAATCTGAAGCTTTCTTT.